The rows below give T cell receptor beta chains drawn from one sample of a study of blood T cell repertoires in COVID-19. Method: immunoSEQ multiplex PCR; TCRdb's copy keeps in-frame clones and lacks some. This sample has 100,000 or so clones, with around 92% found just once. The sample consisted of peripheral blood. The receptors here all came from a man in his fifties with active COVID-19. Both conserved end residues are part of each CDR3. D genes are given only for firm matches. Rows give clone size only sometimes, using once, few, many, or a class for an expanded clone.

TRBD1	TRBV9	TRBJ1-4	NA	TGTGCCAGCAGCTCCCGTTGGGGGGACAGTGAAAAACTGTTTTTT	CASSSRWGDSEKLFF
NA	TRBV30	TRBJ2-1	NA	TGTGCCTTTCGGGTAGACTCCTACAATGAGCAGTTCTTC	CAFRVDSYNEQFF
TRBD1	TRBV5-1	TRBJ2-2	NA	TGCGCCAGCAGGTCCGACAGGGGGCGAGTGACCGGGGAGCTGTTTTTT	CASRSDRGRVTGELFF
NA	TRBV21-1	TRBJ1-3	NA	TGTGCCAGCAGCAAAAGCCCCTCGTGTGGAAACACCATATATTTT	CASSKSPSCGNTIYF
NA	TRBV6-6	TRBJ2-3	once	TGTGCCAGCAATAGGCGGGATACGCAGTATTTT	CASNRRDTQYF
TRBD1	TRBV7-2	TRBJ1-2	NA	TGTGCCAGCAGCCCTCGGACAGGGGAGGGATATGGCTACACCTTC	CASSPRTGEGYGYTF
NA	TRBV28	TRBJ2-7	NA	TGTGCCAGCAGTTTAGGGGCTAGGGGCGAGCAGTACTTC	CASSLGARGEQYF
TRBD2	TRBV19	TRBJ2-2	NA	TGTGCCAGTAGTCTACGACTAGCGGGAGCGACCGGGGAGCTGTTTTTT	CASSLRLAGATGELFF
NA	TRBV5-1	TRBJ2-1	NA	TGCGCCAGCAGCTCCCCTCCTGAGGGCATCGATGAGCAGTTCTTC	CASSSPPEGIDEQFF
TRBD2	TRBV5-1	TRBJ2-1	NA	TGCGCCAGCAGCGCTGGACTAGCGGGAGGGCCGGGTAATGAGCAGTTCTTC	CASSAGLAGGPGNEQFF
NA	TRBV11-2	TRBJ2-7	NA	TGTGCCAGCAGCCCCGGGACTTTAAGCTCCTACGAGCAGTACTTC	CASSPGTLSSYEQYF
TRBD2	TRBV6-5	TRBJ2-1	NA	TGTGCCAGCTCGGTTAGGTGGGGGGGGGATGAGCAGTTCTTC	CASSVRWGGDEQFF
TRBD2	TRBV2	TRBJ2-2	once	TGTGCCAGCAGGGGACTAGCGGACACCGGGGAGCTGTTTTTT	CASRGLADTGELFF
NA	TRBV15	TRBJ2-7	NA	TGTGCCACCAGCAGAGGACCCCAACAGGACGAGCAGTACTTC	CATSRGPQQDEQYF
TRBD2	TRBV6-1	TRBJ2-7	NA	TGTGCCAGCCGTGAGGCTAGCGGGATTTACGAGCAGTACTTC	CASREASGIYEQYF
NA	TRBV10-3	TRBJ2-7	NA	TGTGCCATCAGTGAAGGGGGTTTTTGGGGGAGGGCCGACGAGCAGTACTTC	CAISEGGFWGRADEQYF
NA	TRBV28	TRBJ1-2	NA	TGTGCCAGCAGTTTCAAGGATCGGGGTAACTATGGCTACACCTTC	CASSFKDRGNYGYTF
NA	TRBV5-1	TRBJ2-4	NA	TGCGCCAGCAGCGCCGGGGACAACCTAGCCAAAAACATTCAGTACTTC	CASSAGDNLAKNIQYF
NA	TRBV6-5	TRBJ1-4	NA	TGTGCCAGCAGTTACTCTAAAGTTGGTGGAGAAGAAAAACTGTTTTTT	CASSYSKVGGEEKLFF
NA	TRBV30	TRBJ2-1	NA	TGTGCCTGGAGTTCAGGAGGCTCCTACAATGAGCAGTTCTTC	CAWSSGGSYNEQFF
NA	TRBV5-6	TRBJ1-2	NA	TGTGCCAGCAGCTTGACCAGTTATGGCTACACCTTC	CASSLTSYGYTF
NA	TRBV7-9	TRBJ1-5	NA	TGTGCCAGCAGCTTAGGAGTGGATCAGCCCCAGCATTTT	CASSLGVDQPQHF
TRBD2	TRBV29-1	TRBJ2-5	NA	TGCAGCGTTCGGACTAGCGGGAGTATAGGGGAGACCCAGTACTTC	CSVRTSGSIGETQYF
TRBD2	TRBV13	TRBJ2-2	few	TGTGCCAGCAGCGTGGGACTAGCGGGAGTTGGCGGGGAGCTGTTTTTT	CASSVGLAGVGGELFF
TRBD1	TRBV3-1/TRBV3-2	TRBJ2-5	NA	TGTGCCAGCAGCCAAGACCCGCCAAGATTTAGTGGGGACAGGGTCCAAGAGACCCAGTACTTC	CASSQDPPRFSGDRVQETQYF
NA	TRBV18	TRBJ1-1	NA	TGTGCCAGCTCACAAGGACAGAGAAACACTGAAGCTTTCTTT	CASSQGQRNTEAFF
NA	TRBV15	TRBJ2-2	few	TGTGCCACCAGCAGAGCCCAGGGGCTCGACACCGGGGAGCTGTTTTTT	CATSRAQGLDTGELFF
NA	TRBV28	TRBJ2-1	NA	TGTGCCACGCAAAAACAGGGAGCGCGTAGCGAGCAGTTCTTC	CATQKQGARSEQFF
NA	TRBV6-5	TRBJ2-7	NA	TGTGCCAGCAGTTACTCATATAGCGGAACCTACGAGCAGTACTTC	CASSYSYSGTYEQYF
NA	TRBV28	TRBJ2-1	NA	TGTGCCAGCACAAGGCGGGCCTCGGGTCTTCAATACAATGAGCAGTTCTTC	CASTRRASGLQYNEQFF
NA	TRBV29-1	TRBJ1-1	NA	TGCAGCGTTGGACGGGGTTTGACTGAAGCTTTCTTT	CSVGRGLTEAFF
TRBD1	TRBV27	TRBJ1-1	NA	TGTGCCAGCAGCCACAGGGGTCAGAACACTGAAGCTTTCTTT	CASSHRGQNTEAFF
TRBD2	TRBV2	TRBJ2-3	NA	TGTGCCAGCAGAACTAGCGGGAGGCCGTCCTCCACAGATACGCAGTATTTT	CASRTSGRPSSTDTQYF
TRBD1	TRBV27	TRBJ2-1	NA	TGTGCCAGCAGTTGGGACAGGTCCTCCTACAATGAGCAGTTCTTC	CASSWDRSSYNEQFF
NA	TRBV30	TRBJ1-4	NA	TGTGCCTGGAGTGTAACCCTAGAGGAGGAAAAACTGTTTTTT	CAWSVTLEEEKLFF
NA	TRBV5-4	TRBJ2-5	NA	TGTGCCAGCAGGTCCGGAGGGGTGTACCAAGAGACCCAGTACTTC	CASRSGGVYQETQYF
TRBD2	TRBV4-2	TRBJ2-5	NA	TGTGCCAGCAGCCAAGTGGGACTAGCGGGAGATGGAGAGACCCAGTACTTC	CASSQVGLAGDGETQYF
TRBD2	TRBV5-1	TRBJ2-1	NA	TGCGCCAGCAGTACTAGCGGGAGTTTGGGGTACAATGAGCAGTTCTTC	CASSTSGSLGYNEQFF
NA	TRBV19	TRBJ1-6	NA	TGTGCCAGTAGTATATCGGGGGGGGATTCACCCCTCCACTTT	CASSISGGDSPLHF
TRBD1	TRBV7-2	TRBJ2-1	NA	TGTGCCAGCAGCTTAGCGCGCTGGCAGGGGGCGGCGTATGAGCAGTTCTTC	CASSLARWQGAAYEQFF
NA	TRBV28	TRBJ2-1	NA	TGTGCCAGCAGTTTGGAGTTTAACAATGAGCAGTTCTTC	CASSLEFNNEQFF
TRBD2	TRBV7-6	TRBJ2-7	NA	TGTGCCAGCAGGGGAGCGGGAATCCACGAGCAGTACTTC	CASRGAGIHEQYF
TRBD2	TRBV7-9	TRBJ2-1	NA	TGTGCCAGCAGCTTAGATCCTAGCGGGAGCGGAGGCTACAATGAGCAGTTCTTC	CASSLDPSGSGGYNEQFF
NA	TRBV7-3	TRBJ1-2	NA	TGTGCCAGCAGCTTAGACGGGGACTATGGCTACACCTTC	CASSLDGDYGYTF
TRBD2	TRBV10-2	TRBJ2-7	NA	TGCGCCAGCACCCCCGCTAGCGGGAGTTACGAGCAGTACTTC	CASTPASGSYEQYF
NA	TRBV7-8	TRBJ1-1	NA	TGTGCCAGCAGCTCGAGCACCAACACTGAAGCTTTCTTT	CASSSSTNTEAFF
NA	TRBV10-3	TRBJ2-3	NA	TGTGCCATCAGTGAGGTAGAAAATACGCAGTATTTT	CAISEVENTQYF
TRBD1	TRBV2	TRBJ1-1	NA	TGTGCCAGCACAGGACAGGGTGGGGGTGAAGCTTTCTTT	CASTGQGGGEAFF
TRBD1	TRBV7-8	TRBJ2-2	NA	TGTGCCAGCAGCTTGATGGACAGGGGAGGCCCCGGGGAGCTGTTTTTT	CASSLMDRGGPGELFF
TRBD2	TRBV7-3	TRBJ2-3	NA	TGTGCCAGCAGCCCGGGACTAGCGGGAGTAGTGGATACGCAGTATTTT	CASSPGLAGVVDTQYF